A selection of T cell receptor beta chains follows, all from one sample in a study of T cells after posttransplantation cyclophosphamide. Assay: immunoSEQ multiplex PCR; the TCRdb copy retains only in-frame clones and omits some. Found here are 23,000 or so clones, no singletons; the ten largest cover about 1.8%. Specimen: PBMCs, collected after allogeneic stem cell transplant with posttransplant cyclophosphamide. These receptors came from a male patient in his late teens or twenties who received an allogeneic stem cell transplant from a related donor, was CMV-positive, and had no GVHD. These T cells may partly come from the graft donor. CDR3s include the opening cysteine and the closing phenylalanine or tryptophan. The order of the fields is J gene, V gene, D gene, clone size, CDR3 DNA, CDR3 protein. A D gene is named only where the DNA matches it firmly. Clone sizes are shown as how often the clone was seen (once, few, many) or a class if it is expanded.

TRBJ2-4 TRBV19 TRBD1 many TGTGCCAGTACCCCGGACAGGACACTCAAAAACATTCAGTACTTC CASTPDRTLKNIQYF
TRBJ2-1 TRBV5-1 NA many TGCGCCAGCAGCTGGGTCTCTAGTTTGGGTGAGCAGTTCTTC CASSWVSSLGEQFF
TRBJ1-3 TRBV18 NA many TGTGCCAGCTCACCACAACAGGGTACCTCTGGAAACACCATATATTTT CASSPQQGTSGNTIYF
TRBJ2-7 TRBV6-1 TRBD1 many TGTGCCAGCAGTGAAGCCAGCAGGGGGCGAGGCTACGAGCAGTACTTC CASSEASRGRGYEQYF
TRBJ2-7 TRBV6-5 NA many TGTGCCAGCAGTTACGGCGGGAACTCCTACGAGCAGTACTTC CASSYGGNSYEQYF
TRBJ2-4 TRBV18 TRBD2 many TGTGCCAGCTCACCACGGCGGGGGAGTGCGGGAAACATTCAGTACTTC CASSPRRGSAGNIQYF
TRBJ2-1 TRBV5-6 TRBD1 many TGTGCCAGCAGCTTGGGCATCCCTCAGGGGGTGTACAATGAGCAGTTCTTC CASSLGIPQGVYNEQFF
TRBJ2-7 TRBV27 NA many TGTGCCAGCAGTTTATTCTCACCGGGAAGGACCCGACCGGCCTACGAGCAGTACTTC CASSLFSPGRTRPAYEQYF
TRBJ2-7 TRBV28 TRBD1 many TGTGCCAGCAACAGTAGGACAGGCCTGGTAGCTTACGAGCAGTACTTC CASNSRTGLVAYEQYF
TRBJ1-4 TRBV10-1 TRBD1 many TGCGCCAGCAGTGAGCGGACAGGGGCGAATGAAAAACTGTTTTTT CASSERTGANEKLFF
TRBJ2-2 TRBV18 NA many TGTGCCAGCTCACCACCCCCCGGGACTTATAACACCGGGGAGCTGTTTTTT CASSPPPGTYNTGELFF
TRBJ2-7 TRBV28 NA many TGTGCCAGCCGATATGAGGCAGGGAAATCCTACGAGCAGTACTTC CASRYEAGKSYEQYF
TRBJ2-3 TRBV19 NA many TGTGCCAGTAGTATAGTTATCGGAGATACGCAGTATTTT CASSIVIGDTQYF
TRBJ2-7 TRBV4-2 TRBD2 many TGTGCCAGCAGCCAAAATCTCGGCGGGGGGGCCTACGAGCAGTACTTC CASSQNLGGGAYEQYF
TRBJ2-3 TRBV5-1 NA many TGCGCCAGCAGCTTGGTACCAGACACAGATACGCAGTATTTT CASSLVPDTDTQYF
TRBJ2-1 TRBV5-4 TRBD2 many TGTGCCGCGGGAGACTCCTACAATGAGCAGTTCTTC CAAGDSYNEQFF
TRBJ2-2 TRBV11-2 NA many TGTGCCAGCAGCTTAGATTCTTGGCTAGAGGCCGGGGAGCTGTTTTTT CASSLDSWLEAGELFF
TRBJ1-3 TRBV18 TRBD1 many TGTGCCAGCTCACCACCGACAGGGAAAAGATCTGGAAACACCATATATTTT CASSPPTGKRSGNTIYF
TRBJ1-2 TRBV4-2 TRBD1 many TGTGCCAGCAGCCACCCGGGACAGGGGGCTAGAGGGGGCTACACCTTC CASSHPGQGARGGYTF
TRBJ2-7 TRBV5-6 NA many TGTGCCAGCAGCTTGGGGTTGAGCGCCGAGCAGTACTTC CASSLGLSAEQYF
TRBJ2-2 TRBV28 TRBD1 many TGTGCCAGCAGTTTACCCGGGACAGGGTACACCGGGGAGCTGTTTTTT CASSLPGTGYTGELFF
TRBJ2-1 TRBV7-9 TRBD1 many TGTGCCAGCAGATTTACAGGGGAGCGGGAGCAGTTCTTC CASRFTGEREQFF
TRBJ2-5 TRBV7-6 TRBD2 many TGTGCCAGCAGCTATAGCGGGGGGAGGCAAGAGACCCAGTACTTC CASSYSGGRQETQYF
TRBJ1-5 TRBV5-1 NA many TGCGCCAGCAGCCCGGTGGGCCTTCAGCCCCAGCATTTT CASSPVGLQPQHF
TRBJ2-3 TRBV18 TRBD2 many TGTGCCAGCTCACCAGTAACAGGTTTTCGGAGCGGGAGGTTTTCAGATACGCAGTATTTT CASSPVTGFRSGRFSDTQYF
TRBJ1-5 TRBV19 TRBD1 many TGTGCCACCAACAGGGACAGGGGAACAAGGGGCCAGCATTTT CATNRDRGTRGQHF
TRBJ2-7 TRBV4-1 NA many TGCGCCAGCAGCCAGGAGGGGTACGAGCAGTACTTC CASSQEGYEQYF
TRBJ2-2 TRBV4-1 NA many TGCGCCAGCAGCCAAGTGGGCCTACGTGGAACCGGGGAGCTGTTTTTT CASSQVGLRGTGELFF
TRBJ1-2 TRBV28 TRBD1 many TGTGCCAGCAGAGCCGACAGGGTAGTCTATGGCTACACCTTC CASRADRVVYGYTF
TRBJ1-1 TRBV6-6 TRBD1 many TGTGCCAGCAGCCCTCGGGACAGGGGGCAGAACACTGAAGCTTTCTTT CASSPRDRGQNTEAFF
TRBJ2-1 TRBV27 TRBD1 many TGTGCCAGCAGACCCTGGGGGGGACAGGGGGCGCATGAGCAGTTCTTC CASRPWGGQGAHEQFF
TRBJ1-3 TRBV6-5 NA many TGTGCCAGCAGTCAATACAGGGTCCCTGGAAACACCATATATTTT CASSQYRVPGNTIYF
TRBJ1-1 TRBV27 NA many TGTGCCAGCAGTTTGAGTGAGAACACTGAAGCTTTCTTT CASSLSENTEAFF
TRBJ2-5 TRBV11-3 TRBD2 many TGTGCCAGCAGCCCCGGGGAGGGGTACCAAGAGACCCAGTACTTC CASSPGEGYQETQYF
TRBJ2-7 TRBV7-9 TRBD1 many TGTGCCAGCAGCAGAGGGACAGGGTTCTACGAGCAGTACTTC CASSRGTGFYEQYF
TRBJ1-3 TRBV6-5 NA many TGTGCCAGCAGTTACTCTTGGACAACCGGAAACACCATATATTTT CASSYSWTTGNTIYF
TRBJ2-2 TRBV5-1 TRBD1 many TGCGCCAGCAGCCGGGACAGGGCGAACACCGGGGAGCTGTTTTTT CASSRDRANTGELFF
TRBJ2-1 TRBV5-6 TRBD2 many TGTGCCAGCAGCTTGGCCCTAGCGGGAGCCAATGAGCAGTTCTTC CASSLALAGANEQFF
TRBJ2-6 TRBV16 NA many TGTGCCAGCAGCCTCCCAGGGCCTTCTGGGGCCAACGTCCTGACTTTC CASSLPGPSGANVLTF
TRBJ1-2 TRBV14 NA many TGTGCCAGCAGCCAAGCTACATACGGGGGTGGTGGCTATGGCTACACCTTC CASSQATYGGGGYGYTF
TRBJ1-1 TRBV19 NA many TGTGCCAGTAGTCGGGGGGCGTCGGGCACTGAAGCTTTCTTT CASSRGASGTEAFF
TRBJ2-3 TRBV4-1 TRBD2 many TGCGCCAGCAGCCAGGCATCTAGCGGGGGGCGACCCCTCACAGATACGCAGTATTTT CASSQASSGGRPLTDTQYF
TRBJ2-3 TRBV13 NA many TGTGCCAGCAGCTTGGGGGGAAGCACAGATACGCAGTATTTT CASSLGGSTDTQYF
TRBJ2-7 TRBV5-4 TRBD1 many TGTGCCAGCAGCTTGGCGGGACAGGGGGCCTACGAGCAGTACTTC CASSLAGQGAYEQYF
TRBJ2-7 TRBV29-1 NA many TGCAGCGCTCAGCGGGACACTTCCTACGAGCAGTACTTC CSAQRDTSYEQYF
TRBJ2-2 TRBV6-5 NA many TGTGCCAGCAGTTACGTAAACACCGGGGAGCTGTTTTTT CASSYVNTGELFF
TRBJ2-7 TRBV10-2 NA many TGCGCCAGCAGTGAGTGGGACACAGGGATTCGGGAGCAGTACTTC CASSEWDTGIREQYF
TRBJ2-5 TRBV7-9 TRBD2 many TGTGCCAGCAGCTTAGCAGCGGGACTAGCAAAGGAGACCCAGTACTTC CASSLAAGLAKETQYF
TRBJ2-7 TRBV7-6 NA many TGTGCCAGCAGCTTAGCCTCCCGAGACTACGAGCAGTACTTC CASSLASRDYEQYF
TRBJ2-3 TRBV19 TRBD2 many TGTGCCAGTAGGGGGTTCGGGAGGGATATAGATACGCAGTATTTT CASRGFGRDIDTQYF
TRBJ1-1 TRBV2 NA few TGTGCCAGCAGTGTGTATTTAATGGGAGGGAACACTGAAGCTTTCTTT CASSVYLMGGNTEAFF
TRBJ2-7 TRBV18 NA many TGTGCCAGCTCACCGGTCAGGGGTAGATCCTACGAGCAGTACTTC CASSPVRGRSYEQYF
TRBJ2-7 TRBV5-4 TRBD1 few TGTGCCAGCAGCTTGGACAGGGGGCACTCCTACGAGCAGTACTTC CASSLDRGHSYEQYF
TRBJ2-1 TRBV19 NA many TGTGCCAGTAGTAGGAGGAATTCCTACAATGAGCAGTTCTTC CASSRRNSYNEQFF
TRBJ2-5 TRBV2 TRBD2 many TGTGCCAGCAGTCAAGCGGGGGGGTCAGAGACCCAGTACTTC CASSQAGGSETQYF
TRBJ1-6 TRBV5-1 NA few TGCGCCAGCAGATTAGACAGTCTCTATAATTCACCCCTCCACTTT CASRLDSLYNSPLHF
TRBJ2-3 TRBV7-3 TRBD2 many TGTGCCAGCAGCCTAGCGGGGGGGCTTGGTGGTACGCAGTATTTT CASSLAGGLGGTQYF
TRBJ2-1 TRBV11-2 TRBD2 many TGTGCCAGCAGCCCATTCCGGACAGCGGGGGGAACCAATGAGCAGTTCTTC CASSPFRTAGGTNEQFF
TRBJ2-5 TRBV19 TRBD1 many TGTGCCAGTAGTATCTGGGGACAGGGGATGGGAGAGACCCAGTACTTC CASSIWGQGMGETQYF
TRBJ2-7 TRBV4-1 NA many TGCGCCAGCAGCCGGCCACAGGCTACCTACGAGCAGTACTTC CASSRPQATYEQYF